This entry lists 15 T cell receptor beta chains sequenced from one sample in a study of blood T cell repertoires in COVID-19. Using immunoSEQ multiplex PCR, the repertoire was profiled, and TCRdb retains in-frame clones only, with some absent. The table lists over 200,000 clones, roughly nine tenths of them singletons, with 10% to 12% in the top ten. Sequenced: PBMCs or T cells enriched from blood (not recorded which). The receptors originated from a man younger than 45 who had recovered from COVID-19.

This clone turned up a few times. V gene TRBV25-1 combines with J gene TRBJ1-2; no clear D gene. Germline CDR1 is MGHDK and CDR2 is SYGVNS. V was cut by 9 bases and J by 1 base, with 9 bases left in between. There are 12 residues in the CDR3. CDR3 sequence: CASSFGNYGYTF. The CDR3 DNA follows: TGTGCCAGTTCGTTCGGTAACTATGGCTACACCTTC.

This chain uses TRBV28 with TRBJ1-2; D gene ambiguous. Deletions cut 4 bases from V and 5 bases from J, with 8 bases between. The CDR3 is 12 amino acids. Germline CDR1 reads MDHEN; CDR2 reads SYDVKM. The CDR3: CASSSTAYGYTF. DNA of the CDR3: TGTGCCAGCAGTTCGACTGCATATGGCTACACCTTC.

On this clone: At the DNA level, this CDR3 is encoded by other sequences in the same sample as well. The rearrangement uses TRBV19 and TRBJ1-5; 8 positions agree with TRBD1. Germline CDR1 reads LNHDA; CDR2 reads SQIVND (reference sequence). The CDR3 length is 14 residues. V lost 6 bases and J lost 2; bases outside the gene matches: 3. The CDR3 sequence is CASRPTGGNQPQHF. CDR3 nucleotide sequence: TGTGCCAGTAGGCCGACAGGGGGCAATCAGCCCCAGCATTTT.

V gene TRBV5-5 combines with J gene TRBJ2-4; 9 nucleotides line up with TRBD2. J gave up 14 bases and V 0 bases, and 3 bases lay outside the gene matches. Germline V gene data show CDR1 as SGHKS and CDR2 as YYEKEE (reference sequence). This CDR3 has 12 residues. The CDR3 nucleotides are TGTGCCAGCAGCTTGGTTGTAGCGGGGGAGTACTTC. This sequence encodes CASSLVVAGEYF.

The rearrangement joins TRBV7-9 to TRBJ1-4; 7 bases are a match to TRBD1. Germline V gives CDR1 SEHNR, CDR2 FQNEAQ (reference sequence). Trimming at V came to 3 bases and at J to 8 bases, leaving 6 bases not matched to a gene. CDR3 size: 14 residues. For the CDR3, the DNA is TGTGCCAGCAGCTTTGACGGGGACAGCGAAAAACTGTTTTTT. Its translation is CASSFDGDSEKLFF. The full variable domain, completed using reference TRBV7-9 and TRBJ1-4, is DTGVSQNPRHKITKRGQNVTFRCDPISEHNRLYWYRQTLGQGPEFLTYFQNEAQLEKSRLLSDRFSAERPKGSFSTLEIQRTEQGDSAMYLCASSFDGDSEKLFFGSGTQLSVL.

The chain carries TRBV2 and TRBJ2-7, with 10 bases lining up with TRBD2. V trimming: 4 bases; J trimming: 6 bases; junction bases outside the gene matches: 18. The CDR3 is made up of 18 amino acids. Germline CDR1 is SNHLY and CDR2 is FYNNEI. The CDR3 here is CASSGPSGRLSPPSEQYF. CDR3 sequence (DNA): TGTGCCAGCAGTGGACCTAGCGGGAGATTGTCTCCGCCCAGCGAGCAGTACTTC.

This chain uses TRBV28 with TRBJ2-3; perhaps TRBD1 as D (5 bases). Deletions cut 1 base from V and 2 bases from J, with 13 bases between. The CDR3 sequence is 16 residues long. Germline-derived CDR1 and CDR2 are MDHEN and SYDVKM. CDR3 region: CASSLLSRVPTDTQYF. CDR3 nucleotide sequence: TGTGCCAGCAGTTTATTGTCCAGGGTTCCCACAGATACGCAGTATTTT.

Written as DNA, the CDR3 is TGTGCCAGCAGTTTCCGCCCCACGGGGGGCTATGGCTACACCTTC. This encodes CASSFRPTGGYGYTF. The genes are TRBV27 and TRBJ1-2, with D possibly being TRBD1 (5 bases). Germline V CDR1 and CDR2: MNHEY, SMNVEV (reference sequence). Between the trimmed V and J ends, which lost 3 bases and 4 bases, there was a span of 15 bases. The CDR3 extends over 15 amino acids.

J is TRBJ2-3 and V is TRBV18; 7 bases are shared with TRBD2. The germline V gene encodes CDR1 KGHSH and CDR2 LQKENI. The CDR3 covers 17 residues. Trimming at V came to 0 bases and at J to 1 base, leaving 7 bases not matched to a gene. The CDR3 reads CASSPPRGAGGTDTQYF. The CDR3 nucleotides are TGTGCCAGCTCACCACCACGTGGGGCGGGGGGCACAGATACGCAGTATTTT.

This clone showed up just a few times. The chain joins TRBV28 to TRBJ2-1; TRBD2 might be the D (6 bases). Trimming removed 7 bases at V and 2 bases at J, with 15 bases between. This CDR3 contains 15 residues. CDR1 and CDR2 from the germline V gene are MDHEN and SYDVKM. For the CDR3, the DNA is TGTGCCAGCAACCCACCGGAGCGGGCCTACAATGAGCAGTTCTTC. This translates into CASNPPERAYNEQFF.

The chain carries TRBV3-1 (or the pseudogene TRBV3-2) and TRBJ1-2, with 7 positions matching TRBD1. CDR1 is LGHDT and CDR2 is YNNKEL in the germline V gene (reference sequence). This CDR3 spans 15 amino acids. V was pared by 4 bases and J by 5 bases, with 10 bases of the junction left unmatched. The DNA of the CDR3 is TGTGCCAGCAGCCGTCGGGACAGCTACGTTTATGGCTACACCTTC. Translated: CASSRRDSYVYGYTF.

This rearrangement joins TRBV7-9 to TRBJ1-1; D is perhaps TRBD1 (6 bases). Trimming took off 4 bases at V and 4 bases at J, with 16 bases between the two ends. CDR1 is SEHNR, CDR2 FQNEAQ, per germline (reference sequence). The CDR3 runs 15 residues. In DNA form, the CDR3 reads TGTGCCAGCAGCTACTCGGGACAAAAAGTCACTGAAGCTTTCTTT. It is translated as CASSYSGQKVTEAFF.

This rearrangement joins TRBV30 to TRBJ1-5, with D tentatively TRBD1 (6 bases). This CDR3 has 16 amino acids. V lost 1 base and J lost 1, with 14 bases in between. Germline V gene lookup returns CDR1 GTSNPN and CDR2 SVGIG (reference sequence). CDR3 bases: TGTGCCTGGAGTGCTAAAACAGGGTTGAGCAATCAGCCCCAGCATTTT. This codes for CAWSAKTGLSNQPQHF.

The rearrangement uses TRBV11-3 and TRBJ2-1; D is perhaps TRBD1 (5 bases). The CDR3 spans 14 residues. CDR1 is SGHNT, CDR2 YENEEA, per germline. Trimming stripped 0 bases from V and 10 bases from J, with 13 bases between. The CDR3 coding sequence is TGTGCCAGCAGCTTAGAGGGGCTTTCCCAAGAGCAGTTCTTC. This gives the protein CASSLEGLSQEQFF.

V and J are TRBV24-1 and TRBJ2-1; D possibly corresponds to TRBD2 (6 bases). Deletions cut 1 base from V and 8 bases from J, with 17 bases between. Germline V lookup: CDR1 KGHDR, CDR2 SFDVKD. There are 16 residues in the CDR3. The CDR3 bases are TGTGCCACCAGTGATTTCCTCCAAGGAGGGACCGATGAGCAGTTCTTC. Translated, it gives CATSDFLQGGTDEQFF.